This T cell receptor (beta chain) was sequenced for a study of post-analysis software for immune sequencing data. Study information: Included among the disease courses, which were recorded for the cohort, were relapsing-remitting, secondary progressive and progressive-relapsing multiple sclerosis. Study observations and caveats: Those with multiple sclerosis, the patient group, showed significantly lower normalized Chao1 diversity than controls. Analysis by F measure revealed that same-batch samples clustered strongly together. Controls had lower frequencies than patients of roughly five TRBV segments, which included TRBV5-6, TRBV5-1 and TRBV20-1.

TCR beta libraries were prepared from cDNA with unique molecular identifiers. Some 500,000 cDNA molecules came from roughly 1 to 10 million T cells. TCRdb fed the PCR reads into MiXCR, producing one record per CDR3 protein. The table has some 890,000 distinct CDR3 sequences, approximately 53% seen once. A remark on this clonotype: Its specificity is unknown. The DNA is omitted, as the CDR3 cannot be located on it reliably, and the CDR3 follows TCRdb's listing.

The CDR3 is 11 amino acids in total, end residues counted. This clonotype was obtained from a girl between 10 and 17 years old with multiple sclerosis. V and J are TRBV12-3 or TRBV12-4 and TRBJ2-1. The specimen sequenced was blood. The CDR3 reads CASILGNEQFF.